This T cell receptor (beta chain) was obtained from a study of T cell responses to AZD1222 COVID-19 vaccine. Germline V gene data show CDR1 as ENHRY and CDR2 as SYGVKD. The CDR3 extends over 14 amino acids. V lost 10 bases, J lost 4 bases, and 19 bases lay in between. Clones were read by immunoSEQ multiplex PCR, and TCRdb kept only the in-frame ones, dropping some. The table has 120,000 or so clones, about 89% seen once; the top ten hold less than 30%. V and J are TRBV10-3 and TRBJ1-2, with D perhaps matching TRBD1 (6 bases). This clonotype was obtained from an adult in good health. Here the sequenced sample was peripheral blood, taken on day 0 of AZD1222 vaccination. CDR3 DNA sequence: TGTGCCACCAAAAGGGGGGGGCGCGGCTATGGCTACACCTTC. Its translation: CATKRGGRGYGYTF.